One and the same sample provided the 29 T cell receptor beta chains below, sequenced in a study of blood T cell repertoires in COVID-19. Assay: immunoSEQ multiplex PCR; the TCRdb copy retains only in-frame clones and omits some. Among 150,000 to 200,000 clones listed, roughly nine tenths were seen once. Sequenced: peripheral blood. Receptors originate from a man aged 18-30 years who had recovered from COVID-19.

V and J are TRBV7-2 and TRBJ1-5; D might be TRBD1 (6 bases). Trimming took 4 bases from V and 9 from J, leaving 16 bases between them. Germline assignment: CDR1 SGHTA and CDR2 FQGNSA. The CDR3 loop spans 14 amino acids. The CDR3 spells CASSSEGGLGPQHF. The CDR3 bases are TGTGCCAGCAGCTCCGAGGGGGGGCTAGGGCCCCAGCATTTT.

The chain employs TRBV15 and TRBJ2-5, with 13 bases identical to TRBD2. CDR1 is LNHNV, CDR2 YYDKDF, per germline (reference sequence). Trimming at V came to 3 bases and at J to 9 bases, leaving 7 bases not matched to a gene. The CDR3 length is 15 residues. The CDR3 loop reads CATSSGLAGAPAQYF. In DNA, the CDR3 is TGTGCCACCAGCAGCGGACTAGCGGGAGCCCCAGCCCAGTACTTC.

This chain uses TRBV11-2 with TRBJ2-7; 10 positions match TRBD2. Germline V gene sequence: CDR1 SGHAT, CDR2 FQNNGV. Trimming took 5 bases from V and 3 from J; bases not matched to a gene: 7. The CDR3 is 15 amino acids. CDR3 coding DNA: TGTGCCAGCAGCCGGGCCGGGACTAGCGACTACGAGCAGTACTTC. It translates to CASSRAGTSDYEQYF.

This chain joins TRBV10-1 and TRBJ2-3, with TRBD1 matching 9 bases. Germline values: CDR1 WNHNN, CDR2 SYGVQD (reference sequence). This CDR3 region has 16 residues. J gave up 7 bases and V 6 bases, and 14 bases lay outside the gene matches. For the CDR3, the DNA is TGCGCCAGCAGCCGTAGCTGGGGACAGGGCATATATACGCAGTATTTT. Translated: CASSRSWGQGIYTQYF.

The gene calls are TRBV27 and TRBJ1-1; TRBD1 aligns across 7 bases. V was pared by 4 bases and J by 6 bases, with 8 bases of the junction left unmatched. This CDR3 is built from 14 residues. Germline V gene data show CDR1 as MNHEY and CDR2 as SMNVEV (reference sequence). CDR3: CASSSVRTGPEAFF. The CDR3 DNA reads as TGTGCCAGCAGTTCCGTACGGACAGGCCCTGAAGCTTTCTTT.

V usage is TRBV3-1 (or the pseudogene TRBV3-2) and J usage is TRBJ1-4, with D possibly being TRBD1 (6 bases). Germline lookup yields CDR1 LGHDT and CDR2 YNNKEL (reference sequence). This CDR3 has 17 residues. V gave up 1 base and J gave up 7 bases, with 19 bases separating them. CDR3 sequence: CASSQGVGGARGEKLFF. CDR3 nucleotide sequence: TGTGCCAGCAGCCAAGGAGTCGGGGGGGCGAGGGGTGAAAAACTGTTTTTT.

The gene calls are TRBV3-1 (or the pseudogene TRBV3-2) and TRBJ2-3; tentatively, D is TRBD1 (5 bases). CDR1 and CDR2 (germline): LGHDT, YNNKEL (reference sequence). The CDR3 has 15 amino acids. The V end was cut by 0 bases, the J end by 2 bases, with 9 bases between. The CDR3 sequence is CASSQDGHITDTQYF. The CDR3 nucleotides read TGTGCCAGCAGCCAAGACGGACATATCACAGATACGCAGTATTTT.

The V gene is TRBV19, the J gene TRBJ2-4; D gene ambiguous. This CDR3 has 14 residues. Germline V gene lookup returns CDR1 LNHDA and CDR2 SQIVND (reference sequence). Trimming pared 7 bases from V and 6 bases from J, leaving 16 bases between. CDR3 in DNA: TGTGCCAGTAATGCCAGGCATTTGGGAAACATTCAGTACTTC. It specifies CASNARHLGNIQYF.

This rearrangement joins TRBV5-6 to TRBJ1-1; tentative D call: TRBD1 (5 bases). Trimming cost V 2 bases and J 1 base, with 6 bases left between them. This CDR3 has 13 residues. From germline, CDR1 is SGHDT and CDR2 YYEEEE. The CDR3 DNA reads TGTGCCAGCAGCTTTAGGGGGAACACTGAAGCTTTCTTT. Its translation is CASSFRGNTEAFF.

The chain combines TRBV6-5 with TRBJ1-4; 7 bases line up with TRBD1. CDR1 is MNHEY and CDR2 is SVGAGI in the germline V gene. V lost 0 bases to trimming and J lost 10 bases; unmatched junction nucleotides: 11. The CDR3 totals 16 residues. The CDR3: CASSYSWDRRNGKLFF. In DNA form, the CDR3 reads TGTGCCAGCAGTTACTCTTGGGACAGACGGAACGGAAAACTGTTTTTT.

A note on this clone: One end of the junction is discordant with germline, which a read error may explain. This sequence joins TRBV28 and TRBJ2-1; 10 positions agree with TRBD2. Germline loops: CDR1 MDHEN, CDR2 SYDVKM. The CDR3 length is 17 residues. CDR3 region: CASSPQASGRSSNEQFF. CDR3 nucleotide sequence: TGTGCCAGCAGCCCCCAGGCTAGCGGGAGATCCTCCAATGAGCAGTTCTTC.

The chain couples TRBV7-2 to TRBJ1-6; D unclear. V lost 9 bases, J lost 0 bases, and 9 bases lay in between. Germline V gene data show CDR1 as SGHTA and CDR2 as FQGNSA. This CDR3 comprises 14 residues. DNA for the CDR3: TGTGCCAGTTCACAGAGCTCCTATAATTCACCCCTCCACTTT. Residues: CASSQSSYNSPLHF.

The chain links TRBV19 to TRBJ1-6, with D possibly matching TRBD1 (5 bases). This CDR3 region has 15 residues. With 6 bases removed from V and 3 bases from J, the gap between germline ends came to 12 bases. Germline CDR1 and CDR2: LNHDA and SQIVND (reference sequence). This chain's CDR3 is CASRTDSNYNSPLHF. The CDR3 DNA reads TGTGCCAGTAGGACCGACAGCAACTATAATTCACCCCTCCACTTT.

The chain joins TRBV7-2 to TRBJ1-4, with 7 bases that match TRBD1. The CDR3 totals 17 residues. The ends lost 1 base at V and 8 bases at J; junction bases unmatched: 13. Germline CDR1 SGHTA, CDR2 FQGNSA. CDR3 DNA sequence: TGTGCCAGCAGCTTAGGCGCTTTGGAGGGGGCCGGGGAAAAACTGTTTTTT. Its translation: CASSLGALEGAGEKLFF.

The J gene is TRBJ2-3, the V gene TRBV3-1 (or the pseudogene TRBV3-2); the match to TRBD1 covers 9 bases. V gave up 5 bases and J gave up 8 bases; unmatched junction bases: 8. This CDR3 region has 14 residues. Per germline, CDR1 LGHDT and CDR2 YNNKEL (reference sequence). CDR3 amino acids: CASSTGQGTRTQYF. The CDR3 DNA reads TGTGCCAGCAGCACGGGACAGGGAACGCGTACGCAGTATTTT.

V usage is TRBV7-2 and J usage is TRBJ2-5, with 8 nucleotides matching TRBD2. This CDR3 is 14 amino acids long. The ends lost 2 bases at V and 5 bases at J; junction bases unmatched: 4. Germline lookup yields CDR1 SGHTA and CDR2 FQGNSA. As DNA, the CDR3 is TGTGCCAGCAGCTTATTTGGGACTAGGGAGACCCAGTACTTC. Its translation is CASSLFGTRETQYF.

V usage is TRBV12-3 or TRBV12-4 and J usage is TRBJ2-7, with D perhaps matching TRBD1 (6 bases). V was cut by 3 bases and J by 4 bases, with 10 bases left in between. This CDR3 has 13 residues. The CDR3 reads CASSFSQGYEQYF. The CDR3 DNA reads TGTGCCAGCAGTTTCTCACAGGGATACGAGCAGTACTTC.

This chain connects TRBV5-8 to TRBJ2-7, with a possible D match to TRBD1 (5 bases). The CDR3 runs 12 residues. CDR1 is SGHTS, CDR2 YDEGEE, per germline. The V end was cut by 5 bases, the J end by 6 bases, with 12 bases between. The CDR3 sequence is CASSQGSGEQYF. The CDR3 DNA reads as TGTGCCAGCAGTCAGGGTTCGGGCGAGCAGTACTTC.

The chain carries TRBV7-9 and TRBJ2-3; D perhaps matches TRBD2 (6 bases). V was cut by 8 bases and J by 2 bases, with 8 bases left in between. The CDR3 totals 12 residues. CDR1 is SEHNR, CDR2 FQNEAQ, per germline (reference sequence). CDR3 DNA sequence: TGTGCCAGCGGACTAAACACAGATACGCAGTATTTT. This translates into CASGLNTDTQYF.

The chain is built from TRBV7-2 and TRBJ2-7, with D possibly matching TRBD1 (5 bases). V lost 2 bases and J 4 bases, leaving 18 bases between the germline ends. The V gene's germline CDR1 is SGHTA and CDR2 FQGNSA. The CDR3 length is 16 residues. The CDR3 DNA follows: TGTGCCAGCAGCTTACAGAGACGCCTAGGGGTATACGAGCAGTACTTC. Translating it yields CASSLQRRLGVYEQYF.

This chain links TRBV5-1 with TRBJ2-1; 7 positions match TRBD2. Germline V lookup: CDR1 SGHRS, CDR2 YFSETQ. Germline trimming cut 1 base from V and 12 bases from J; bases unmatched to any gene: 4. CDR3 size: 12 residues. The chain's CDR3 is CASSLSSGAQFF. The CDR3, as DNA: TGCGCCAGCAGCTTGTCTAGCGGAGCGCAGTTCTTC.

DNA for the CDR3: TGTGCCAGCAGCGCACTCGGGGGGACACAGAATCAGCCCCAGCATTTT. This sequence encodes CASSALGGTQNQPQHF. The V call is TRBV9, the J call TRBJ1-5, with D possibly TRBD1 on 6 matching bases. V lost 3 bases to trimming and J lost 4 bases, with 17 bases between them. This CDR3 region has 16 residues. CDR1 SGDLS and CDR2 YYNGEE come from the germline V gene. Full variable domain (remainder filled in from reference TRBV9 and TRBJ1-5): DSGVTQTPKHLITATGQRVTLRCSPRSGDLSVYWYQQSLDQGLQFLIQYYNGEERAKGNILERFSAQQFPDLHSELNLSSLELGDSALYFCASSALGGTQNQPQHFGDGTRLSIL.

This chain uses TRBV5-6 with TRBJ1-5, with 10 bases matching TRBD1. V dropped 4 bases and J dropped 1; count of bases not matched to a gene: 5. This CDR3 has 16 amino acids. Germline V gene lookup returns CDR1 SGHDT and CDR2 YYEEEE. The DNA of the CDR3 is TGTGCCAGCAGCGGGGACAGGGGACAAAGCAATCAGCCCCAGCATTTT. This gives the protein CASSGDRGQSNQPQHF.

V and J are TRBV15 and TRBJ1-3, with D hard to call. The germline CDR1 and CDR2 sequences are LNHNV and YYDKDF (reference sequence). The CDR3 is made up of 15 amino acids. Deletions cut 1 base from V and 0 bases from J, with 7 bases between. CDR3 nucleotide sequence: TGTGCCACCAGCAGAGTAGATAGCTCTGGAAACACCATATATTTT. Translated: CATSRVDSSGNTIYF.

V and J are TRBV28 and TRBJ1-1; no clear D gene. The CDR3 extends over 12 amino acids. V was pared by 8 bases and J by 11 bases, with 18 bases between. Germline CDR1 and CDR2: MDHEN and SYDVKM. Here the CDR3 reads CASYRTPVVAFF. The CDR3, as DNA: TGTGCCAGCTATCGGACTCCCGTTGTCGCTTTCTTT.

Only a few counts were recorded for this clone. The chain employs TRBV6-2 or TRBV6-3 and TRBJ2-3, with D perhaps matching TRBD1 (5 bases). The CDR3 consists of 16 residues. Trimming took 2 bases from V and 5 from J, leaving 17 bases between them. The germline CDR1 and CDR2 sequences are MNHEY and SVGEGT. Here the CDR3 DNA reads TGTGCCAGCAGTTACCCCCTCGGGTTCGACAGAGATACGCAGTATTTT. Encoded protein: CASSYPLGFDRDTQYF.

The gene calls are TRBV7-2 and TRBJ2-3, with 9 bases identical to TRBD1. V was pared by 4 bases and J by 1 base, with 3 bases of the junction left unmatched. The CDR3 totals 15 residues. Germline values: CDR1 SGHTA, CDR2 FQGNSA. CDR3 in amino acids: CASSSWTGGTDTQYF. The CDR3 nucleotides read TGTGCCAGCAGCTCCTGGACAGGGGGCACAGATACGCAGTATTTT. Using reference TRBV7-2 and TRBJ2-3 for the parts outside the CDR3, the full variable domain is GAGVSQSPSNKVTEKGKDVELRCDPISGHTALYWYRQSLGQGLEFLIYFQGNSAPDKSGLPSDRFSAERTGGSVSTLTIQRTQQEDSAVYLCASSSWTGGTDTQYFGPGTRLTVL.

The chain has TRBV11-2 and TRBJ2-7, with TRBD1 identical over 7 bases. Germline assignment: CDR1 SGHAT and CDR2 FQNNGV. Unmatched junction bases numbered 11, after V lost 5 bases and J lost 7 bases. The CDR3 totals 14 residues. The CDR3 region has the DNA TGTGCCAGCAGCCCAGGGGGACAGCCGGGGGAGCAGTACTTC. It encodes CASSPGGQPGEQYF. The whole variable domain, filled in from reference TRBV11-2 and TRBJ2-7, reads EAGVAQSPRYKIIEKRQSVAFWCNPISGHATLYWYQQILGQGPKLLIQFQNNGVVDDSQLPKDRFSAERLKGVDSTLKIQPAKLEDSAVYLCASSPGGQPGEQYFGPGTRLTVT.

In regard to this clone: Other DNA sequences from this sample encode an identical CDR3 as well. The CDR3 DNA reads as TGTGCCAGTAGTATATCCGGGAGGGGTGAAGCTTTCTTT. It yields the protein CASSISGRGEAFF. V is TRBV19 and J is TRBJ1-1, with D tentatively TRBD1 (5 bases). Trimming pared 2 bases from V and 7 bases from J, leaving 11 bases between. This CDR3 region has 13 residues. Germline V gene sequence: CDR1 LNHDA, CDR2 SQIVND (reference sequence).